The rows below give T cell receptor beta chains drawn from one sample of a study of control samples from healthy donors and cancer patients. Only in-frame clones appear in the TCRdb table, and some are missing; sequencing was by immunoSEQ multiplex PCR. This sample has 100,000 to 150,000 clones, with 87% found just once. The sequenced sample consisted of blood. The source of these receptors is a man in his forties or fifties in good health. Each CDR3 is given with its conserved first and last residue. A D gene is named only where the DNA matches it firmly. Clone size, where shown, is once, few, many, or a class for clones that have expanded.

D gene,J gene,clone size,V gene,CDR3 protein,CDR3 DNA
TRBD1,TRBJ1-2,few,TRBV29-1,CSVHIQGAYGYTF,TGCAGCGTTCATATACAGGGGGCCTATGGCTACACCTTC
NA,TRBJ2-3,NA,TRBV9,CASSVGSTDTQYF,TGTGCCAGCAGCGTAGGAAGCACAGATACGCAGTATTTT
NA,TRBJ1-4,NA,TRBV29-1,CSAGVGQVGYNEKLFF,TGCAGCGCGGGTGTTGGCCAGGTGGGCTATAATGAAAAACTGTTTTTT
NA,TRBJ1-1,NA,TRBV29-1,CSVVGGAREKAFF,TGCAGCGTTGTTGGGGGGGCGCGAGAGAAAGCTTTCTTT
TRBD1,TRBJ1-5,NA,TRBV24-1,CATSDSRTGIEPQHF,TGTGCCACCAGTGACTCCCGGACAGGGATAGAGCCCCAGCATTTT
TRBD1,TRBJ2-7,NA,TRBV6-2/TRBV6-3,CASSPDRVGYEQYF,TGTGCCAGCAGTCCGGACAGGGTAGGTTACGAGCAGTACTTC
NA,TRBJ1-3,NA,TRBV11-2,CASSLMTYYIYF,TGTGCCAGCAGCTTAATGACGTATTACATATATTTT
NA,TRBJ2-2,NA,TRBV7-9,CASSGLGANTGELFF,TGTGCCAGCAGCGGGCTGGGGGCGAACACCGGGGAGCTGTTTTTT
NA,TRBJ2-3,NA,TRBV11-3,CASSFRTIMNTDTQYF,TGTGCCAGCAGCTTCAGGACGATCATGAACACAGATACGCAGTATTTT
NA,TRBJ1-2,NA,TRBV10-1,CASSEWGPYGYTF,TGCGCCAGCAGTGAGTGGGGGCCCTATGGCTACACCTTC
NA,TRBJ1-2,NA,TRBV6-5,CASSHQGRGDYGYTF,TGTGCCAGCAGTCATCAGGGGCGGGGGGACTATGGCTACACCTTC
TRBD1,TRBJ1-1,NA,TRBV29-1,CSVHRGLEAFF,TGCAGCGTTCACAGGGGGCTCGAAGCTTTCTTT
NA,TRBJ2-7,NA,TRBV18,CASSPRGAAEQYF,TGTGCCAGCTCACCAAGGGGGGCCGCTGAGCAGTACTTC
TRBD1,TRBJ1-2,NA,TRBV5-1,CASSFGGTGRNYGYTF,TGCGCCAGCAGCTTTGGGGGGACAGGGCGGAACTATGGCTACACCTTC
TRBD1,TRBJ1-1,NA,TRBV24-1,CATRGQRNTEAFF,TGTGCCACCAGGGGACAGCGGAACACTGAAGCTTTCTTT
NA,TRBJ2-2,few,TRBV10-3,CAISEPASGELFF,TGTGCCATCAGTGAGCCTGCCTCCGGGGAGCTGTTTTTT
NA,TRBJ1-6,NA,TRBV5-1,CASSLDGRYNSPLHF,TGCGCCAGCAGCTTGGATGGCAGGTATAATTCACCCCTCCACTTT
NA,TRBJ2-3,NA,TRBV4-2,CASSETGRAQYF,TGTGCCAGCAGTGAAACAGGGCGGGCGCAGTATTTT
NA,TRBJ1-1,NA,TRBV30,CAWRHPPTEAFF,TGTGCCTGGAGACACCCCCCCACTGAAGCTTTCTTT
NA,TRBJ1-3,NA,TRBV18,CASSPIVWLPSSGNTIYF,TGTGCCAGCTCACCAATAGTATGGCTCCCGAGCTCTGGAAACACCATATATTTT
TRBD1,TRBJ1-2,NA,TRBV24-1,CATSDPTAGTVYGYTF,TGTGCCACCAGTGATCCCACCGCCGGGACAGTCTATGGCTACACCTTC
NA,TRBJ1-3,NA,TRBV5-1,CASSFGDGDSGNTIYF,TGCGCCAGCAGCTTTGGTGACGGTGACTCTGGAAACACCATATATTTT
NA,TRBJ2-1,NA,TRBV7-2,CASSFGNEQFF,TGTGCCAGCAGCTTCGGGAATGAGCAGTTCTTC
NA,TRBJ1-5,NA,TRBV2,CASREFRAGNQPQHF,TGTGCCAGCAGGGAGTTCAGGGCGGGCAATCAGCCCCAGCATTTT
NA,TRBJ1-2,once,TRBV25-1,CASSEYYNPDSPADGYTF,TGTGCCAGCAGTGAATATTATAATCCGGACAGCCCCGCAGATGGCTACACCTTC
TRBD2,TRBJ2-1,NA,TRBV7-9,CASSFSGGTDEQFF,TGTGCCAGCAGCTTTAGCGGGGGGACCGATGAGCAGTTCTTC
NA,TRBJ1-2,few,TRBV12-3/TRBV12-4,CASSDGDGYTF,TGTGCCAGCAGTGACGGGGATGGCTACACCTTC
TRBD1,TRBJ2-7,NA,TRBV6-2/TRBV6-3,CASSYGGQGYYEQYF,TGTGCCAGCAGTTATGGGGGACAGGGGTACTACGAGCAGTACTTC
NA,TRBJ2-1,NA,TRBV6-2/TRBV6-3,CASSYGGFRSEQFF,TGTGCCAGCAGTTACGGTGGGTTCAGGAGTGAGCAGTTCTTC
NA,TRBJ1-2,NA,TRBV29-1,CSVRDSSNYGYTF,TGCAGCGTTCGAGACAGTTCTAACTATGGCTACACCTTC
NA,TRBJ2-3,few,TRBV3-1/TRBV3-2,CASSQGVSGTNTQYF,TGTGCCAGCAGCCAAGGAGTTAGCGGAACTAATACGCAGTATTTT
TRBD1,TRBJ1-1,many,TRBV24-1,CATSDYRDRGSELNTEAFF,TGTGCCACCAGTGATTACCGGGACAGGGGATCGGAATTGAACACTGAAGCTTTCTTT
TRBD1,TRBJ1-4,NA,TRBV7-2,CASSRTGPNEKLFF,TGTGCCAGCAGCAGGACAGGGCCCAATGAAAAACTGTTTTTT
NA,TRBJ1-4,NA,TRBV6-5,CASSRIEYEKLFF,TGTGCCAGCAGTAGGATTGAATACGAAAAACTGTTTTTT
NA,TRBJ2-1,NA,TRBV7-8,CASSLGAGLYNEQFF,TGTGCCAGCAGCTTGGGGGCGGGGTTATACAATGAGCAGTTCTTC
NA,TRBJ2-7,NA,TRBV5-1,CASSLEREPYEQYF,TGCGCCAGCAGCTTGGAAAGGGAACCCTACGAGCAGTACTTC
NA,TRBJ1-4,NA,TRBV9,CASSVTGTTNEKLFF,TGTGCCAGCAGCGTAACGGGGACAACTAATGAAAAACTGTTTTTT
NA,TRBJ1-5,NA,TRBV19,CASSIATRASNQPQHF,TGTGCCAGTAGTATAGCTACCCGAGCGAGCAATCAGCCCCAGCATTTT
NA,TRBJ2-5,few,TRBV30,CAWSLGDVETQYF,TGTGCCTGGAGTTTAGGGGATGTGGAGACCCAGTACTTC
NA,TRBJ2-5,NA,TRBV11-3,CASSLAGWYQETQYF,TGTGCCAGCAGCTTGGCGGGGTGGTACCAAGAGACCCAGTACTTC
TRBD2,TRBJ2-7,NA,TRBV14,CASSPGLGREQYF,TGTGCCAGCAGCCCCGGACTAGGGCGCGAGCAGTACTTC
NA,TRBJ1-1,NA,TRBV6-5,CASGEGGGTEAFF,TGTGCCAGCGGGGAGGGGGGGGGCACTGAAGCTTTCTTT
TRBD1,TRBJ2-7,NA,TRBV6-5,CASSFDRGRGEQYF,TGTGCCAGCAGTTTTGACAGGGGGCGCGGCGAGCAGTACTTC
TRBD2,TRBJ2-7,NA,TRBV9,CASSARDYPAYEQYF,TGTGCCAGCAGCGCCCGGGACTATCCCGCCTACGAGCAGTACTTC
TRBD1,TRBJ1-3,NA,TRBV7-2,CASSLDRNPGNTIYF,TGTGCCAGCAGTTTGGACAGGAACCCTGGAAACACCATATATTTT
NA,TRBJ1-5,once,TRBV19,CASSRLRGNQPQHF,TGTGCCAGTAGTCGGCTACGGGGTAATCAGCCCCAGCATTTT
NA,TRBJ1-6,NA,TRBV14,CASSQDSGPKGYNSPLHF,TGTGCCAGCAGCCAAGATTCAGGGCCCAAAGGTTATAATTCACCCCTCCACTTT
TRBD1,TRBJ1-1,NA,TRBV20-1,CRGVTGGLTFF,TGCAGGGGGGTTACAGGGGGGCTGACTTTCTTT
TRBD1,TRBJ1-1,once,TRBV10-2,CASSTGGSRAFF,TGCGCCAGTAGTACAGGGGGATCTCGGGCTTTCTTT